This T cell receptor (beta chain) came from a study of blood T cell repertoires in COVID-19. For the study at large: Samples of COVID-19 (acute and convalescent) were obtained from the United States, Italy and Spain. The cDNA or gDNA used as material had been derived from T cells, B-cell-depleted T cells, or PBMCs.

Donors in Cohort 3 counted as recovered after two negative PCRs, clearance, or symptom resolution. TCRdb's table, derived via immunoSEQ multiplex PCR, lists solely in-frame clones and lacks some. The data hold 250,000 or so clones, with 80% to 85% observed a single time. Per germline, CDR1 MGHDK and CDR2 SYGVNS. This CDR3 comprises 14 residues. V lost 5 bases, J lost 0 bases, and 9 bases lay in between. This chain uses TRBV25-1 with TRBJ2-3; D perhaps matches TRBD2 (5 bases). Sequenced sample: PBMCs or T cells enriched from blood (not recorded which). The source of this sequence is a man aged 50 to 60 who had recovered from COVID-19. CDR3 in DNA: TGTGCCAGCAGTAAGCGGACTAGCACAGATACGCAGTATTTT. Protein sequence: CASSKRTSTDTQYF.